Shown below are 15 T cell receptor beta chains from a single sample sequenced in a study of shared clonotypes between healthy human individuals. The repertoire was sequenced with immunoSEQ multiplex PCR; TCRdb's copy has only in-frame clones and lacks some. The table lists around 1.9 million clones, around 95% of them singletons. Naive CD8 cells lacked CD45RO and underwent positive selection for CCR7, leaving out terminally differentiated effector memory CD45RA+ cells. The sequencing sample was made of naive CD8+ T cells from PBMCs. Every receptor here comes from a man aged 18 to 29 in good health. Some clones in this sample may be carry-over from other donors' samples.

The CDR3 sequence is CASRPDASGRETQYF. CDR3 coding DNA: TGTGCCAGCAGACCAGATGCTAGCGGGAGAGAGACCCAGTACTTC. The rearrangement joins TRBV7-9 to TRBJ2-5; the match to TRBD2 covers 10 bases. Looked up from germline, CDR1 is SEHNR and CDR2 is FQNEAQ (reference sequence). Unmatched junction bases numbered 8, after V lost 6 bases and J lost 4 bases. The CDR3 has 15 residues.

The rearrangement uses TRBV5-6 and TRBJ2-3; D perhaps matches TRBD2 (6 bases). V was cut by 2 bases and J by 0 bases, with 10 bases left in between. The CDR3 consists of 15 residues. CDR1 and CDR2 (germline): SGHDT, YYEEEE. The CDR3 sequence is CASSLTGTSTDTQYF. The CDR3 coding sequence is TGTGCCAGCAGCTTAACCGGGACTAGCACAGATACGCAGTATTTT.

This clone was observed a single time. The chain couples TRBV7-9 to TRBJ1-2, with D uncertain. The CDR3 contains 11 residues. V lost 7 bases and J lost 4, with 7 bases in between. Germline V gene lookup returns CDR1 SEHNR and CDR2 FQNEAQ (reference sequence). This CDR3 reads CASTQVYGYTF. The DNA for the CDR3 is TGTGCCAGCACCCAGGTCTATGGCTACACCTTC.

The chain has TRBV9 and TRBJ2-6; D is uncertain. Germline loops: CDR1 SGDLS, CDR2 YYNGEE. With 3 bases removed from V and 4 bases from J, the gap between germline ends came to 8 bases. The CDR3 runs to 14 residues. This chain's CDR3 is CASSADGGANVLTF. CDR3 bases: TGTGCCAGCAGCGCCGACGGGGGGGCCAACGTCCTGACTTTC.

The V and J genes are TRBV5-4 and TRBJ2-7; 9 positions match TRBD2. CDR1 and CDR2 from the germline V gene are SGHNT and YYREEE (reference sequence). With V trimmed by 4 bases and J by 4 bases, 12 bases remained unmatched. The length of the CDR3 is 16 residues. The CDR3 sequence: CASSHRGGLAPYEQYF. CDR3 nucleotide sequence: TGTGCCAGCAGCCACCGAGGGGGACTAGCACCTTACGAGCAGTACTTC.

CDR3 protein: CALHHRPRETQYF. DNA of the CDR3: TGTGCATTGCATCACAGGCCCAGGGAGACCCAGTACTTC. V gene TRBV15 combines with J gene TRBJ2-5; perhaps TRBD1 as D (5 bases). Germline V lookup: CDR1 LNHNV, CDR2 YYDKDF (reference sequence). CDR3 size: 13 residues.

The J gene is TRBJ2-1, the V gene TRBV19; 12 bases align to TRBD2. CDR1 is LNHDA and CDR2 is SQIVND in the germline V gene (reference sequence). This CDR3 spans 15 amino acids. Losses at the gene ends were 5 bases for V and 5 bases for J; bases not matched to a gene: 4. The CDR3 DNA reads as TGTGCCAGTAGTCGTCTAGCGGGAGGGAACAATGAGCAGTTCTTC. Translation gives CASSRLAGGNNEQFF.

This sequence joins TRBV4-1 and TRBJ1-1, with D perhaps matching TRBD1 (5 bases). CDR1 and CDR2 (germline): MGHRA, YSYEKL. With 2 bases removed from V and 6 bases from J, the gap between germline ends came to 13 bases. The CDR3 has 14 residues. In DNA form, the CDR3 reads TGCGCCAGCAGCCAACTCCTACAGGCCGCTGAAGCTTTCTTT. This translates into CASSQLLQAAEAFF.

This clone has only one observation. The rearrangement links TRBV27 to TRBJ1-2, with D possibly being TRBD1 (5 bases). The CDR3 loop spans 14 amino acids. V was cut by 5 bases and J by 2 bases, with 12 bases left in between. Germline lookup yields CDR1 MNHEY and CDR2 SMNVEV (reference sequence). CDR3 nucleotide sequence: TGTGCCAGCAGTACCCAGGAGGGGAACTATGGCTACACCTTC. This translates into CASSTQEGNYGYTF.

The chain employs TRBV28 and TRBJ1-4; no firm D call. Per germline, CDR1 MDHEN and CDR2 SYDVKM. The CDR3 is 14 amino acids. Deletions cut 8 bases from V and 4 bases from J, with 14 bases between. Here the CDR3 DNA reads TGTGCCAGCCTTGGTCAAGGAAGTAATGAAAAACTGTTTTTT. Translating it yields CASLGQGSNEKLFF.

The rearrangement uses TRBV13 and TRBJ2-7, with TRBD2 matching 8 bases. Germline loops: CDR1 PRHDT, CDR2 FYEKMQ (reference sequence). The V and J ends lost 1 base and 5 bases, in that order; junction bases with no gene match: 7. This CDR3 contains 15 residues. CDR3 in amino acids: CASSLVAGGGDEQYF. CDR3 in DNA: TGTGCCAGCAGCTTAGTTGCGGGAGGAGGCGACGAGCAGTACTTC.

Concerning this clone: Other DNA sequences of this sample code for an identical CDR3. The V and J genes are TRBV5-1 and TRBJ1-5; TRBD1 might be the D (5 bases). The CDR3 loop spans 13 amino acids. The V and J ends lost 0 bases and 6 bases respectively, with 7 bases between them. Germline assignment: CDR1 SGHRS and CDR2 YFSETQ. The DNA for the CDR3 is TGCGCCAGCAGCTTGGGGGGCGGTCAGCCCCAGCATTTT. It yields the protein CASSLGGGQPQHF.

V is TRBV2 and J is TRBJ1-1; the D is unclear. Germline assignment: CDR1 SNHLY and CDR2 FYNNEI. Deletions cut 1 base from V and 7 bases from J, with 7 bases between. This CDR3 has 12 residues. As DNA, the CDR3 is TGTGCCAGCAGTGAAGGGCGCCGTGAAGCTTTCTTT. Protein product: CASSEGRREAFF.

The count of this clone is one. The V and J genes are TRBV7-9 and TRBJ1-2; 8 bases agree with TRBD1. Trimming took 8 bases from V and 3 from J; bases not matched to a gene: 2. The CDR3 loop spans 12 amino acids. Germline assignment: CDR1 SEHNR and CDR2 FQNEAQ (reference sequence). DNA of the CDR3: TGTGCCAGCGCAGGGGGCGACTATGGCTACACCTTC. As protein: CASAGGDYGYTF.

The V gene is TRBV19, the J gene TRBJ1-5, with 8 positions matching TRBD1. Germline V gene data show CDR1 as LNHDA and CDR2 as SQIVND (reference sequence). This CDR3 contains 16 residues. With 3 bases clipped from V and 3 bases from J, the junction kept 7 bases outside the gene matches. The CDR3 sequence is CASSMRTGPFNQPQHF. In DNA, the CDR3 is TGTGCCAGTAGTATGAGGACAGGGCCCTTCAATCAGCCCCAGCATTTT.